The present T cell receptor (beta chain) was sequenced within a study of cytomegalovirus exposure and HLA in healthy donors. PCR was performed using 60 Vbeta and 13 Jbeta primers. Assay used: immunoSEQ multiplex PCR; TCRdb lists only in-frame clones, some missing. This repertoire includes approximately 110,000 clones. V trimming: 2 bases; J trimming: 1 base; junction bases outside the gene matches: 3. The germline CDR1 and CDR2 sequences are MGHRA and YSYEKL. This CDR3 has 16 amino acids. The clonotype comes from a man in his forties in good health and CMV-seronegative. The specimen sequenced was PBMCs. The chain has TRBV4-1 and TRBJ2-3, with 10 bases that match TRBD2. DNA for the CDR3: TGCGCCAGCAGCCAAACTCTAGCGGGAGGCACAGATACGCAGTATTTT. Encoded protein: CASSQTLAGGTDTQYF.